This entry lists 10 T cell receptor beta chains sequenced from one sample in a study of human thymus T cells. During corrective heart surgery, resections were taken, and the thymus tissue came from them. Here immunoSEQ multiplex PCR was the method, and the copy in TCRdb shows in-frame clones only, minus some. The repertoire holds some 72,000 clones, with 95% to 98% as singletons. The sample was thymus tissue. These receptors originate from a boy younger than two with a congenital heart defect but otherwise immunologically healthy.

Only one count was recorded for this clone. CDR3 sequence reads: CASSQDPATDFDYEQYF. CDR3 DNA sequence: TGTGCCAGCAGCCAGGATCCCGCAACGGACTTTGACTACGAGCAGTACTTC. The J gene is TRBJ2-7, the V gene TRBV4-2; D is perhaps TRBD2 (5 bases). CDR3 length: 17 amino acids. Germline loops: CDR1 LGHNA, CDR2 YNFKEQ. Between the trimmed V and J ends, which lost 3 bases and 3 bases, there was a span of 21 bases.

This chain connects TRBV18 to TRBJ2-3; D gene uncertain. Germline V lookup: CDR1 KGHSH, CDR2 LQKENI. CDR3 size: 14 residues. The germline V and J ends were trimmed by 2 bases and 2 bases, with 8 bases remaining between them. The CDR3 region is CASSPRWVTDTQYF. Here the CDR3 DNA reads TGTGCCAGCTCACCAAGGTGGGTCACAGATACGCAGTATTTT.

CDR3 protein: CASSPSDRHKPYEQYF. Written as DNA, the CDR3 is TGTGCCAGCTCACCCTCGGACAGGCACAAACCCTACGAGCAGTACTTC. The chain uses TRBV18 and TRBJ2-7, with 7 bases lining up with TRBD1. Germline assignment: CDR1 KGHSH and CDR2 LQKENI. V trimming: 3 bases; J trimming: 2 bases; junction bases outside the gene matches: 10. The CDR3 sequence is 16 residues long.

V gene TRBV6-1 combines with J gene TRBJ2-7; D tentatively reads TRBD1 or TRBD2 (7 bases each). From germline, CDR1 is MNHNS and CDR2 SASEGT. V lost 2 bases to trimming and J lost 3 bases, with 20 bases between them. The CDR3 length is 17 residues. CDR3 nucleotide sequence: TGTGCCAGCAGTGAAAGACGGGGAGGGACAGTCCTCTACGAGCAGTACTTC. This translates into CASSERRGGTVLYEQYF.

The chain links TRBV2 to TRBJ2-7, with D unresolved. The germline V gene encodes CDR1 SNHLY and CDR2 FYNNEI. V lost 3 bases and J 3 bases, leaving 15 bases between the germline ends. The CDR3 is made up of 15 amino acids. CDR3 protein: CASSDSAPLYYEQYF. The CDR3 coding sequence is TGTGCCAGCAGTGACTCGGCCCCTCTTTACTACGAGCAGTACTTC.

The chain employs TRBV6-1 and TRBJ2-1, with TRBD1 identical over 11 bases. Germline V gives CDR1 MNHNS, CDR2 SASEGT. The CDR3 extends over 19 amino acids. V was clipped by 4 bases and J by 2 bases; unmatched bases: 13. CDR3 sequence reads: CASSAGTGGPLGTYNEQFF. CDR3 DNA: TGTGCCAGCAGTGCCGGGACAGGGGGACCCTTAGGGACCTACAATGAGCAGTTCTTC.

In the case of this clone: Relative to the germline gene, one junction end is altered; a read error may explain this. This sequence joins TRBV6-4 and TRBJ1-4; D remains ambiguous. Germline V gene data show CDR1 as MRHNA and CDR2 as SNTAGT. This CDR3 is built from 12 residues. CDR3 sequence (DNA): TGTGCCAGCTCGCGTCCCCTCCGAAAAACTGTTTTT. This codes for CASSRPLRKTVF.

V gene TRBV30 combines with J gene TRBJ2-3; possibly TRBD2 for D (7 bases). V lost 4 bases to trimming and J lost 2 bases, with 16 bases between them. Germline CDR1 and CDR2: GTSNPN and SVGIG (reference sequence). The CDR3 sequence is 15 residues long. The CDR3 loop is CAWIDAGAPTDTQYF. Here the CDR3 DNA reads TGTGCCTGGATCGACGCGGGGGCGCCCACAGATACGCAGTATTTT. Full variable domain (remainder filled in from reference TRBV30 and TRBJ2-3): SQTIHQWPATLVQPVGSPLSLECTVEGTSNPNLYWYRQAAGRGLQLLFYSVGIGQISSEVPQNLSASRPQDRQFILSSKKLLLSDSGFYLCAWIDAGAPTDTQYFGPGTRLTVL.

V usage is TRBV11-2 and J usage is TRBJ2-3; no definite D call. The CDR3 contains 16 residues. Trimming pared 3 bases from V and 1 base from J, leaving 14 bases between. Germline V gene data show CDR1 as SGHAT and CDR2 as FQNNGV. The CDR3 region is CASSFVGGARTDTQYF. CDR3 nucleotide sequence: TGTGCCAGCAGCTTTGTCGGCGGAGCCCGCACAGATACGCAGTATTTT.

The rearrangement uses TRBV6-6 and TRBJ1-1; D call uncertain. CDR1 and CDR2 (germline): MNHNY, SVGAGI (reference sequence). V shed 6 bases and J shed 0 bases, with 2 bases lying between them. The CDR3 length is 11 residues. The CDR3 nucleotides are TGTGCCAGCAGGGTGAACACTGAAGCTTTCTTT. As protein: CASRVNTEAFF.